These 32 T cell receptor beta chains share one sample of origin, sequenced in a study of blood T cell repertoires in COVID-19. This table comes from immunoSEQ multiplex PCR, and its TCRdb copy is limited to in-frame clones, with some not included. The top ten clones hold about 0.9% of a sample with approximately 380,000 clones, roughly nine tenths of them seen once. Sequencing was carried out using PBMCs or T cells enriched from blood (not recorded which). Receptor source: a woman in her thirties or forties who had been exposed to COVID-19.

J is TRBJ1-5 and V is TRBV19, with a tentative D call TRBD1 (5 bases). The CDR3 sequence is 16 residues long. From germline, CDR1 is LNHDA and CDR2 SQIVND (reference sequence). Trimming cost V 7 bases and J 4 bases, with 20 bases left between them. The CDR3 reads CASTVLVGAENQPQHF. DNA for the CDR3: TGTGCCAGTACGGTTCTGGTAGGGGCAGAGAATCAGCCCCAGCATTTT.

This chain joins TRBV6-5 and TRBJ1-5; the match to TRBD1 covers 9 bases. This CDR3 is 15 amino acids long. Losses at the gene ends were 6 bases for V and 7 bases for J; bases not matched to a gene: 10. Germline assignment: CDR1 MNHEY and CDR2 SVGAGI. CDR3 coding DNA: TGTGCCAGCAGGGGAATTACAGGGGGCTTACAGCCCCAGCATTTT. Its translation is CASRGITGGLQPQHF.

This clone was counted once. V usage is TRBV7-2 and J usage is TRBJ1-1; the D is unclear. Trimming removed 0 bases at V and 0 bases at J, with 8 bases between. Germline loops: CDR1 SGHTA, CDR2 FQGNSA. There are 15 residues in the CDR3. CDR3 amino acids: CASSLAPGMNTEAFF. The CDR3 nucleotides are TGTGCCAGCAGCTTAGCCCCGGGTATGAACACTGAAGCTTTCTTT. The full variable domain, completed using reference TRBV7-2 and TRBJ1-1, is GAGVSQSPSNKVTEKGKDVELRCDPISGHTALYWYRQSLGQGLEFLIYFQGNSAPDKSGLPSDRFSAERTGGSVSTLTIQRTQQEDSAVYLCASSLAPGMNTEAFFGQGTRLTVV.

The chain has TRBV30 and TRBJ1-4, with 7 bases fitting TRBD1. CDR1 GTSNPN and CDR2 SVGIG come from the germline V gene (reference sequence). The V and J ends lost 1 base and 7 bases, in that order; junction bases with no gene match: 3. There are 13 residues in the CDR3. CDR3 protein: CAWSAGTAEKLFF. The CDR3 nucleotides are TGTGCCTGGAGTGCCGGGACAGCTGAAAAACTGTTTTTT.

The chain employs TRBV3-1 (or the pseudogene TRBV3-2) and TRBJ1-2, with D perhaps TRBD1 (5 bases). Germline V lookup: CDR1 LGHDT, CDR2 YNNKEL (reference sequence). This CDR3 region has 14 residues. The V gene lost 1 base and the J gene lost 12 bases, with 18 bases spanning the gap. The CDR3 reads CASSQAISTATNTF. CDR3 nucleotide sequence: TGTGCCAGCAGCCAAGCTATCTCGACAGCCACTAACACCTTC.

This rearrangement joins TRBV12-5 to TRBJ1-1, with TRBD1 as a possible D gene (6 bases). V was trimmed by 3 bases and J by 4 bases, leaving 12 bases between them. Germline V lookup: CDR1 LGHNT, CDR2 FRNRAP. The CDR3 covers 14 residues. The CDR3 here is CASGFGGIGTEAFF. CDR3 coding DNA: TGTGCTAGTGGTTTTGGGGGCATAGGCACTGAAGCTTTCTTT.

The rearrangement joins TRBV5-8 to TRBJ1-2; tentative D call: TRBD1 (6 bases). The CDR3 runs 13 residues. The V end lost 1 base, the J end lost 6 bases, and 10 bases lay between the germline ends. The germline gives CDR1 SGHTS, CDR2 YDEGEE. The CDR3 sequence: CASSLTGLDGYTF. CDR3 DNA: TGTGCCAGCAGCTTGACAGGGTTGGATGGCTACACCTTC.

The V gene is TRBV7-8, the J gene TRBJ2-3, with 7 bases lining up with TRBD2. J gave up 0 bases and V 4 bases, and 7 bases lay outside the gene matches. The length of the CDR3 is 16 residues. Germline V CDR1 and CDR2: SGHVS, FQNEAQ. In DNA, the CDR3 is TGTGCCAGCAGCTCCTCTAGCGGATCAAGCACAGATACGCAGTATTTT. It translates to CASSSSSGSSTDTQYF.

This clone was found a few times. The V and J genes are TRBV15 and TRBJ2-5; the D gene is possibly TRBD1 (5 bases). This CDR3 has 15 residues. In germline, CDR1 is LNHNV, CDR2 YYDKDF (reference sequence). The V end was cut by 3 bases, the J end by 3 bases, with 14 bases between. The CDR3 loop is CATSRTVPREETQYF. For the CDR3, the DNA is TGTGCCACCAGCAGGACAGTCCCCCGGGAAGAGACCCAGTACTTC.

The chain combines TRBV7-2 with TRBJ2-4; a weak D match, TRBD2 (5 bases). From germline, CDR1 is SGHTA and CDR2 FQGNSA. The CDR3 has 14 amino acids. The V end was cut by 3 bases, the J end by 6 bases, with 12 bases between. CDR3 sequence reads: CASSFRGGTNIQYF. The CDR3 bases are TGTGCCAGCAGCTTCCGAGGAGGAACAAACATTCAGTACTTC.

This rearrangement joins TRBV4-1 to TRBJ1-2; tentative D call: TRBD1 (6 bases). The V end lost 1 base, the J end lost 3 bases, and 12 bases lay between the germline ends. Germline V CDR1 and CDR2: MGHRA, YSYEKL. The CDR3 is 15 amino acids. In nucleotides, the CDR3 is TGCGCCAGCAGCCAAGTACAGGGAAGAGACTATGGCTACACCTTC. Its protein product is CASSQVQGRDYGYTF.

The chain joins TRBV7-2 to TRBJ2-1; D ambiguous. CDR1 and CDR2 (germline): SGHTA, FQGNSA. Trimming shortened V by 3 bases and J by 10 bases, and 16 bases separated the two germline ends. CDR3 length: 14 amino acids. CDR3 bases: TGTGCCAGCAGCTTTAGCCGCCAATATCGGGAGCAGTTCTTC. Its translation: CASSFSRQYREQFF.

This clone was detected only a few times. The V call is TRBV18, the J call TRBJ2-7, with a tentative D call TRBD1 (7 bases). Germline CDR1 is KGHSH and CDR2 is LQKENI. The CDR3 has 15 amino acids. V lost 3 bases to trimming and J lost 6 bases, with 18 bases between them. CDR3 bases: TGTGCCAGCTCACCCCTCGGGAGAAGGGGGCGCGAGCAGTACTTC. Translation gives CASSPLGRRGREQYF.

The chain links TRBV27 to TRBJ2-2; 9 nucleotides align to TRBD1. The trim removed 6 bases at V and 7 bases at J, leaving 12 bases unmatched. The germline gives CDR1 MNHEY, CDR2 SMNVEV (reference sequence). This CDR3 is 16 amino acids long. The chain's CDR3 is CASSKYRGQGVGELFF. For the CDR3, the DNA is TGTGCCAGCAGCAAATACAGGGGGCAGGGTGTCGGGGAGCTGTTTTTT.

This chain connects TRBV12-3 or TRBV12-4 to TRBJ1-1, with D perhaps matching TRBD1 (5 bases). This CDR3 contains 13 residues. V gave up 3 bases and J gave up 5 bases, with 10 bases separating them. The CDR3 spells CASSFRGWTEAFF. CDR3 DNA: TGTGCCAGCAGTTTTAGGGGATGGACTGAAGCTTTCTTT.

The chain links TRBV19 to TRBJ1-3; D gene ambiguous. This CDR3 comprises 13 residues. CDR1 and CDR2 from the germline V gene are LNHDA and SQIVND (reference sequence). Deletions cut 11 bases from V and 6 bases from J, with 17 bases between. CDR3 DNA: TGTGCCTGCGGACTCCAAGCATCAAACACCATATATTTT. Protein product: CACGLQASNTIYF.

The CDR3 here is CASTDRAGEAFF. The CDR3 coding sequence is TGTGCCAGTACCGACAGGGCAGGTGAAGCTTTCTTT. This sequence joins TRBV19 and TRBJ1-1; 7 positions match TRBD1. This CDR3 is 12 amino acids long. Germline assignment: CDR1 LNHDA and CDR2 SQIVND (reference sequence). With 7 bases clipped from V and 7 bases from J, the junction kept 6 bases outside the gene matches.

J is TRBJ2-1 and V is TRBV10-1; no reliable D call. V was cut by 5 bases and J by 7 bases, with 12 bases left in between. Germline CDR1 is WNHNN and CDR2 is SYGVQD (reference sequence). The length of the CDR3 is 13 residues. The CDR3 bases are TGCGCCAGCAGTACTGGTCCCGGGAATGAGCAGTTCTTC. Its translation is CASSTGPGNEQFF.

The chain joins TRBV5-1 to TRBJ2-2; a possible D gene is TRBD2 (5 bases). The V gene lost 1 base and the J gene lost 7 bases, with 14 bases spanning the gap. The CDR3 spans 15 residues. Germline V gene data show CDR1 as SGHRS and CDR2 as YFSETQ. Written as DNA, the CDR3 is TGCGCCAGCAGCTTGACCACCGGGGTCGGCGGGGAGCTGTTTTTT. Translation gives CASSLTTGVGGELFF.

This rearrangement joins TRBV4-3 to TRBJ1-4; D may be TRBD1 (5 bases). CDR3 length equals 14 residues. V lost 4 bases and J lost 5, with 11 bases in between. CDR1 is LGHNA, CDR2 YSLEER, per germline. The CDR3 region has the DNA TGCGCCAGCAGCCGTCGACAGAACAATGAAAAACTGTTTTTT. Residues: CASSRRQNNEKLFF.

The CDR3: CACRGSSKGNTIYF. CDR3 nucleotides: TGTGCCTGCCGAGGATCCAGCAAAGGAAACACCATATATTTT. The gene calls are TRBV30 and TRBJ1-3; D is unresolved. V dropped 6 bases and J dropped 4 bases, with 16 bases sitting between them. The CDR3 contains 14 residues. CDR1 is GTSNPN, CDR2 SVGIG, per germline (reference sequence). The entire variable domain, with the rest obtained from reference TRBV30 and TRBJ1-3, is as follows: SQTIHQWPATLVQPVGSPLSLECTVEGTSNPNLYWYRQAAGRGLQLLFYSVGIGQISSEVPQNLSASRPQDRQFILSSKKLLLSDSGFYLCACRGSSKGNTIYFGEGSWLTVV.

The chain links TRBV25-1 to TRBJ1-4; D is possibly TRBD1 (6 bases). Trimming pared 2 bases from V and 7 bases from J, leaving 8 bases between. The CDR3 is 13 amino acids. Germline-derived CDR1 and CDR2 are MGHDK and SYGVNS. The CDR3 DNA is TGTGCCAGCAGTGAAGGGGGCAGTGAAAAACTGTTTTTT. Its translation is CASSEGGSEKLFF.

This chain's CDR3 is CASSPGTGGNNSPLHF. The CDR3 DNA sequence: TGTGCCAGCAGCCCGGGGACAGGGGGGAATAATTCACCCCTCCACTTT. The gene calls are TRBV3-1 (or the pseudogene TRBV3-2) and TRBJ1-6; 11 positions agree with TRBD1. Per germline, CDR1 LGHDT and CDR2 YNNKEL (reference sequence). J lost 5 bases, V lost 4 bases, and 4 bases had no gene match. There are 16 residues in the CDR3.

This sequence joins TRBV18 and TRBJ1-3; maybe TRBD1 (6 bases). Per germline, CDR1 KGHSH and CDR2 LQKENI. This CDR3 spans 16 amino acids. With 1 base removed from V and 2 bases from J, the gap between germline ends came to 12 bases. CDR3 in DNA: TGTGCCAGCTCACCACAGGGGGAACTGACTGGAAACACCATATATTTT. Translating it yields CASSPQGELTGNTIYF.

This chain uses TRBV6-5 with TRBJ1-3, with unresolved D. Germline V lookup: CDR1 MNHEY, CDR2 SVGAGI. Between the trimmed V and J ends, which lost 0 bases and 4 bases, there was a span of 13 bases. The length of the CDR3 is 16 residues. The CDR3 here is CASSYSAGSYGNTIYF. Here the CDR3 DNA reads TGTGCCAGCAGTTACTCGGCGGGCTCCTACGGAAACACCATATATTTT.

The CDR3 DNA sequence: TGCGCCAGCAGCGAGGGACAGGCGAACACCGGGGAGCTGTTTTTT. This sequence encodes CASSEGQANTGELFF. This chain links TRBV5-1 with TRBJ2-2; 8 positions match TRBD1. V trimming: 4 bases; J trimming: 0 bases; junction bases outside the gene matches: 2. This CDR3 is built from 15 residues. Germline CDR1 is SGHRS and CDR2 is YFSETQ.

The chain has TRBV6-5 and TRBJ1-4, with 10 bases matching TRBD1. Germline V gene data show CDR1 as MNHEY and CDR2 as SVGAGI. The length of the CDR3 is 15 residues. V lost 4 bases to trimming and J lost 8 bases; unmatched junction nucleotides: 7. CDR3 protein: CASSFAGQGNEKLFF. For the CDR3, the DNA is TGTGCCAGCAGTTTCGCGGGACAGGGGAACGAAAAACTGTTTTTT.

V is TRBV7-9 and J is TRBJ1-5; 7 bases are a match to TRBD1. CDR3 size: 15 residues. Germline V lookup: CDR1 SEHNR, CDR2 FQNEAQ (reference sequence). J gave up 3 bases and V 5 bases, and 7 bases lay outside the gene matches. CDR3: CASSPQGSANQPQHF. The CDR3 bases are TGTGCCAGCAGCCCACAGGGGAGCGCCAATCAGCCCCAGCATTTT.

The rearrangement links TRBV4-1 to TRBJ2-5; TRBD2 is a possible D gene (7 bases). The CDR3 has 16 amino acids. V was clipped by 2 bases and J by 2 bases, with 15 bases between them. CDR1 and CDR2 (germline): MGHRA, YSYEKL. The CDR3 coding sequence is TGCGCCAGCAGCCAATCCGGGGGGCGATCTCAAGAGACCCAGTACTTC. It is translated as CASSQSGGRSQETQYF.

V is TRBV19 and J is TRBJ1-2; 12 bases line up with TRBD1. This CDR3 contains 15 residues. The germline gives CDR1 LNHDA, CDR2 SQIVND (reference sequence). Trimming at V came to 4 bases and at J to 3 bases, leaving 3 bases not matched to a gene. As DNA, the CDR3 is TGTGCCAGTAGTAAGGGACAGGGGGCTTACTATGGCTACACCTTC. It specifies CASSKGQGAYYGYTF.

The rearrangement uses TRBV7-9 and TRBJ1-3, with D unresolved. The germline V gene encodes CDR1 SEHNR and CDR2 FQNEAQ (reference sequence). V was cut by 5 bases and J by 1 base, with 12 bases left in between. The CDR3 contains 15 residues. CDR3 DNA sequence: TGTGCCAGCAGCCTTGTCGGGGATTCTGGAAACACCATATATTTT. Translated: CASSLVGDSGNTIYF.

The rearrangement links TRBV6-4 to TRBJ2-3; D unclear. With 3 bases removed from V and 0 bases from J, the gap between germline ends came to 4 bases. This CDR3 region has 13 residues. Germline CDR1 is MRHNA and CDR2 is SNTAGT. Here the CDR3 reads CASSESSTDTQYF. The CDR3 region has the DNA TGTGCCAGCAGTGAGAGTAGCACAGATACGCAGTATTTT.